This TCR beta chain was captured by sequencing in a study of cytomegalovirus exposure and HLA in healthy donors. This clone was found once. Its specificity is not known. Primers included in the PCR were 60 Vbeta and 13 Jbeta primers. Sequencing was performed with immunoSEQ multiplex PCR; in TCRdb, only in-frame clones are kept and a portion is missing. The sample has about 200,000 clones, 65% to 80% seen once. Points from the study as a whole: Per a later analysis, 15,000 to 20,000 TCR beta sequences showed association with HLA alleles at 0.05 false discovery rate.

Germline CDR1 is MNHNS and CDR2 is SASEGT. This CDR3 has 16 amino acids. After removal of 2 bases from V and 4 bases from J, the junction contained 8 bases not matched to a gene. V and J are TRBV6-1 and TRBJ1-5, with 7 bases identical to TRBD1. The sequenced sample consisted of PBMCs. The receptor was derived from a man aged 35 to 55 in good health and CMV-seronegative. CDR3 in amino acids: CASSETRDSLNQPQHF. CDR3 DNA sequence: TGTGCCAGCAGTGAAACCCGGGACAGCCTAAATCAGCCCCAGCATTTT.